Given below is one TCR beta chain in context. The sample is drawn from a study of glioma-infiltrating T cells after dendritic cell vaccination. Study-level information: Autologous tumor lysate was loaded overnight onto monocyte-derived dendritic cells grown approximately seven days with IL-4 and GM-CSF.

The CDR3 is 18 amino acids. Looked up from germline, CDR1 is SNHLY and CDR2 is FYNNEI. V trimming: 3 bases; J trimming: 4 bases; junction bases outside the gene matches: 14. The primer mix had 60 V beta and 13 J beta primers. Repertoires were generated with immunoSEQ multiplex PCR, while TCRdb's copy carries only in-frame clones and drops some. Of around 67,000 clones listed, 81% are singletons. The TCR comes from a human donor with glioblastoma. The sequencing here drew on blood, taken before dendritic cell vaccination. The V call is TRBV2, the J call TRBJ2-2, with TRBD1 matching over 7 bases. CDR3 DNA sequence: TGTGCCAGCAGTGACCGACAGGGTAAATTGTCGGTCACCGGGGAGCTGTTTTTT. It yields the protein CASSDRQGKLSVTGELFF.